A single sample gave rise to the 18 T cell receptor beta chains below, sequenced in a study of human T cells and chemical hapten exposure (dated by TCRdb to 2020 to 2023). According to the study, the label for this sample's time point signals: patch test 2, 6 weeks after DPC sensitization. In light of the paper, this sample's treatment or condition label describes: therapeutic diphenylcyclopropenone sensitization with weekly scalp DPC. To prepare the library, RACE was applied. The listed sequencing device is NextSeq 500. TCRdb itself trimmed the public reads at Q25 with fastp, ran MiXCR and retained productive beta chains. For every CDR3 protein sequence, its rows merge into one entry that carries the most common genes and DNA. The sample table lists about 140,000 distinct CDR3 sequences, over 9.5% of them with a count of one. Of the sample, about 1.3% falls within the top ten clones. Sequences were derived from whole blood, sampled in connection with sensitization to the hapten diphenylcyclopropenone (DPC). These receptors originate from a woman aged 50 to 60 with alopecia areata. Some clones in this sample may be carry-over from other donors' samples.

This clonotype appeared many times. The chain couples TRBV11-2 to TRBJ2-5; D is unresolved. The V end was cut by 1 base, the J end by 5 bases, with 11 bases between. Germline lookup yields CDR1 SGHAT and CDR2 FQNNGV. The CDR3 is made up of 14 amino acids. The CDR3 reads CASSLVGGLETQYF. The CDR3 DNA reads TGTGCCAGCAGCTTAGTCGGTGGTCTGGAGACCCAGTACTTC. The whole variable domain, filled in from reference TRBV11-2 and TRBJ2-5, reads EAGVAQSPRYKIIEKRQSVAFWCNPISGHATLYWYQQILGQGPKLLIQFQNNGVVDDSQLPKDRFSAERLKGVDSTLKIQPAKLEDSAVYLCASSLVGGLETQYFGPGTRLLVL.

This clonotype was picked up a small number of times. The CDR3 nucleotides read TGTGCCAGCTTATCCCCAGGGGCTAGCAATCAGCCCCAGCATTTT. As protein: CASLSPGASNQPQHF. V is TRBV6-1 and J is TRBJ1-5; possibly TRBD1 for D (6 bases). Per germline, CDR1 MNHNS and CDR2 SASEGT. The CDR3 length is 15 residues. With 8 bases removed from V and 0 bases from J, the gap between germline ends came to 14 bases.

The rearrangement uses TRBV19 and TRBJ2-1; the D call may be TRBD1 or TRBD2 (7 bases each). Germline CDR1 and CDR2: LNHDA and SQIVND (reference sequence). V dropped 3 bases and J dropped 4 bases, with 13 bases sitting between them. The length of the CDR3 is 15 residues. As DNA, the CDR3 is TGTGCCAGTAGTATGGGAGGGACAGCATACAATGAGCAGTTCTTC. Its translation is CASSMGGTAYNEQFF.

There are a few counts of this clonotype. The J gene is TRBJ1-1, the V gene TRBV12-3 or TRBV12-4, with D unresolved. V shed 7 bases and J shed 0 bases, with 15 bases lying between them. This CDR3 spans 15 amino acids. Here the CDR3 reads CASTRAAILNTEAFF. CDR3 DNA: TGTGCCAGCACTCGCGCGGCCATCTTGAACACTGAAGCTTTCTTT.

This CDR3 is CASSLDRAGGYTF. CDR3 coding DNA: TGTGCCAGCAGCTTAGACAGGGCTGGTGGCTACACCTTC. V is TRBV7-8 and J is TRBJ1-2, with D perhaps matching TRBD1 (6 bases). The V and J ends lost 1 base and 7 bases respectively, with 10 bases between them. The CDR3 is made up of 13 amino acids. Germline assignment: CDR1 SGHVS and CDR2 FQNEAQ. Looking up the rest from reference TRBV7-8 and TRBJ1-2 gives the full variable domain: GAGVSQSPRYKVAKRGQDVALRCDPISGHVSLFWYQQALGQGPEFLTYFQNEAQLDKSGLPSDRFFAERPEGSVSTLKIQRTQQEDSAVYLCASSLDRAGGYTFGSGTRLTVV.

The chain links TRBV29-1 to TRBJ2-1, with unresolved D. With 0 bases removed from V and 15 bases from J, the gap between germline ends came to 15 bases. There are 12 residues in the CDR3. Germline CDR1 and CDR2: SQVTM and ANQGSEA. The CDR3 region has the DNA TGCAGCGTTGAAGAAGGAAGGCAGGTTCCGTTCTTC. Residues: CSVEEGRQVPFF.

The rearrangement uses TRBV20-1 and TRBJ2-7; 11 bases match TRBD2. V trimming: 0 bases; J trimming: 0 bases; junction bases outside the gene matches: 1. Per germline, CDR1 DFQATT and CDR2 SNEGSKA (reference sequence). The CDR3 consists of 15 residues. The CDR3 spells CSARELAGVSYEQYF. The CDR3 DNA reads TGCAGTGCTAGAGAACTAGCGGGAGTCTCCTACGAGCAGTACTTC.

The chain is built from TRBV24-1 and TRBJ1-5; D possibly corresponds to TRBD1 (5 bases). The CDR3 is 12 residues long. The V gene lost 4 bases and the J gene lost 5 bases, with 5 bases spanning the gap. Germline CDR1 reads KGHDR; CDR2 reads SFDVKD. This CDR3 reads CATSEGDQPQHF. The CDR3 nucleotides read TGTGCCACCAGTGAGGGGGATCAGCCCCAGCATTTT.

This clonotype was seen a handful of times. The rearrangement uses TRBV19 and TRBJ2-1, with 9 bases lining up with TRBD2. The CDR3 consists of 19 residues. The V segment lost 5 bases and the J segment 0 bases; nucleotides outside the gene matches: 14. Germline V lookup: CDR1 LNHDA, CDR2 SQIVND (reference sequence). CDR3 region: CASSPRVSGSWSSYNEQFF. The DNA for the CDR3 is TGTGCCAGTAGTCCCCGGGTTAGCGGGAGCTGGAGCTCCTACAATGAGCAGTTCTTC.

This clonotype has at least ten counts. The CDR3 loop reads CASSGGLTSSYNEQFF. The CDR3 region has the DNA TGTGCCAGCAGCGGGGGACTTACCTCTTCCTACAATGAGCAGTTCTTC. The V gene is TRBV6-4, the J gene TRBJ2-1, with a weak D call TRBD2 (6 bases). Trimming cost V 6 bases and J 1 base, with 16 bases left between them. The CDR3 consists of 16 residues. Germline CDR1 is MRHNA and CDR2 is SNTAGT.

In this sample, this clonotype turned up a few times. The chain links TRBV29-1 to TRBJ2-1; D not resolved. Trimming took 4 bases from V and 10 from J, leaving 11 bases between them. This CDR3 has 11 amino acids. Germline loops: CDR1 SQVTM, CDR2 ANQGSEA. CDR3 sequence (DNA): TGCAGCGTTGTTGGCCTCCGGGAGCAGTTCTTC. Translated: CSVVGLREQFF.

The J gene is TRBJ2-1, the V gene TRBV19; 10 bases are a match to TRBD2. V trimming: 7 bases; J trimming: 3 bases; junction bases outside the gene matches: 6. This CDR3 region has 15 residues. Per the germline V gene, CDR1 is LNHDA and CDR2 is SQIVND (reference sequence). Here the CDR3 reads CASNPSGRVYNEQFF. Here the CDR3 DNA reads TGTGCCAGTAATCCAAGCGGGAGGGTCTACAATGAGCAGTTCTTC.

This clonotype has just a few counts. The chain combines TRBV4-1 with TRBJ2-3, with TRBD2 matching 8 bases. The germline V gene encodes CDR1 MGHRA and CDR2 YSYEKL. The CDR3 runs 16 residues. The trim removed 0 bases at V and 2 bases at J, leaving 4 bases unmatched. CDR3 residues: CASSQDGGEFTDTQYF. CDR3 coding DNA: TGCGCCAGCAGCCAAGACGGGGGGGAGTTCACAGATACGCAGTATTTT.

This clonotype has a handful of counts. The chain couples TRBV29-1 to TRBJ2-1; 8 positions match TRBD1. There are 15 residues in the CDR3. Germline V gene lookup returns CDR1 SQVTM and CDR2 ANQGSEA. Losses at the gene ends were 2 bases for V and 7 bases for J; bases not matched to a gene: 10. The CDR3 loop reads CSVEYGTGVLNEQFF. CDR3 DNA sequence: TGCAGCGTTGAATATGGGACAGGTGTCTTGAATGAGCAGTTCTTC.

The chain recombines TRBV2 with TRBJ2-5; 14 bases are a match to TRBD2. The CDR3 is 16 amino acids. CDR1 and CDR2 (germline): SNHLY, FYNNEI. J lost 5 bases, V lost 3 bases, and 5 bases had no gene match. CDR3: CASSDGTSGRGETQYF. Written as DNA, the CDR3 is TGTGCCAGCAGTGATGGGACTAGCGGGAGAGGCGAGACCCAGTACTTC. The entire variable domain, with the rest obtained from reference TRBV2 and TRBJ2-5, is as follows: EPEVTQTPSHQVTQMGQEVILRCVPISNHLYFYWYRQILGQKVEFLVSFYNNEISEKSEIFDDQFSVERPDGSNFTLKIRSTKLEDSAMYFCASSDGTSGRGETQYFGPGTRLLVL.

V gene TRBV5-1 combines with J gene TRBJ1-5, with D possibly TRBD1 on 6 matching bases. The ends were cut back, 0 bases at V and 6 bases at J, with 10 bases in the middle. Germline V gives CDR1 SGHRS, CDR2 YFSETQ. CDR3 length: 14 residues. CDR3 in DNA: TGCGCCAGCAGCTTGGGCCAGGGGTCTCAGCCCCAGCATTTT. This sequence encodes CASSLGQGSQPQHF.

This clonotype was counted between two and nine times. This sequence joins TRBV10-3 and TRBJ2-4, with TRBD2 matching over 7 bases. The germline gives CDR1 ENHRY, CDR2 SYGVKD. The trim removed 2 bases at V and 2 bases at J, leaving 3 bases unmatched. This CDR3 contains 15 residues. CDR3 sequence (DNA): TGTGCCATCAGTGAGGGCAGCGGGACCAAAAACATTCAGTACTTC. Its protein is CAISEGSGTKNIQYF.

This chain uses TRBV7-6 with TRBJ1-1; D remains ambiguous. There are 16 residues in the CDR3. V was shortened by 1 base and J by 2 bases, with 14 bases between the two germline ends. The germline V gene encodes CDR1 SGHVS and CDR2 FNYEAQ. As DNA, the CDR3 is TGTGCCAGCAGCTTAGGCCCCATGGGCGCAAACACTGAAGCTTTCTTT. Its protein is CASSLGPMGANTEAFF.